Listed below are T cell receptor beta chains from one sample, sequenced in a study of human T cells and chemical hapten exposure. TCRdb reanalysed the RACE reads using MiXCR and keeps one entry per CDR3 protein. The sample carries approximately 110,000 distinct CDR3 sequences, 9.2% recorded once. This specimen consisted of whole blood, obtained in connection with sensitization to the hapten diphenylcyclopropenone (DPC). The receptor set was obtained from a woman aged 40 to 49 with alopecia areata. Some clones in this sample may be carry-over from other donors' samples. Both conserved end residues are part of each CDR3. D genes are given only for firm matches. Clone size, where shown, is once, few, many, or a class for clones that have expanded.

.,TRBD1,13,TRBV2,TRBJ2-7,TGTGCCAGCAGTGAAGCGACAGGGTACGAGCAGTACTTC,CASSEATGYEQYF
many,TRBD2,12,TRBV2,TRBJ2-5,TGTGCCACCGCGGGGGGGCCGGAGACCCAGTACTTC,CATAGGPETQYF
few,TRBD1,14,TRBV6-5,TRBJ2-4,TGTGCCAGCACCCCGGACAGGGCCAAAAACATTCAGTACTTC,CASTPDRAKNIQYF
many,.,17,TRBV3-1,TRBJ2-1,TGTGCCAGCAGCCAATTATCGGGAGAGGGGGCTAGCCATGAGCAGTTCTTC,CASSQLSGEGASHEQFF
few,.,18,TRBV21-1,TRBJ1-3,.,CASTPLVWGMGTGNTIYF
many,.,13,TRBV12-3/TRBV12-4,TRBJ2-5,TGTGCCAGCAGTTTTCCCCCGGGGGAGACCCAGTACTTC,CASSFPPGETQYF
once,.,13,TRBV5-4,TRBJ2-5,TGTGCCAGCAGACCGGACAGCCAAGAGACCCAGTACTTC,CASRPDSQETQYF
few,.,16,TRBV19,TRBJ2-2,TGTGCCAGTACCCTGCTGGGGGGACTGAACACCGGGGAGCTGTTTTTT,CASTLLGGLNTGELFF
many,.,14,TRBV19,TRBJ2-3,TGTGCCAGTAGGGATCAGGGGAGCACAGATACGCAGTATTTT,CASRDQGSTDTQYF
many,.,13,TRBV6-2/TRBV6-3,TRBJ2-4,TGTGCCAGCAATGGGGCCTCCAAAAACATTCAGTACTTC,CASNGASKNIQYF
few,.,13,TRBV4-3,TRBJ2-7,TGCGCCAGCAGCCAGGAATCTTACTACGAGCAGTACTTC,CASSQESYYEQYF
few,.,13,TRBV7-9,TRBJ1-1,TGTGCCAGCAGCGTCCAGGGGCACACTGAAGCTTTCTTT,CASSVQGHTEAFF
many,.,17,TRBV20-1,TRBJ1-3,TGCAGTGCTAGAGAGGAAGGGCCAAATCGCTCTGGAAACACCATATATTTT,CSAREEGPNRSGNTIYF
few,.,13,TRBV12-3/TRBV12-4,TRBJ1-5,TGTGCCAGCACGAGGGGCCATGGGCAGCCCCAGCATTTT,CASTRGHGQPQHF
.,TRBD2,15,TRBV7-2,TRBJ2-3,TGTGCCAGCAGCTTAGAAGGCGGGGGGGCCCAGCCGCAGTATTTT,CASSLEGGGAQPQYF
many,TRBD1,14,TRBV4-1,TRBJ2-1,TGCGCCAGCAGCCCGGGACAGGGGGCTCTTGAGCAGTTCTTC,CASSPGQGALEQFF
.,.,12,TRBV27,TRBJ2-7,TGTGCCAGCAGTCCATCAGTAGACGAGCAGTACTTC,CASSPSVDEQYF
few,TRBD2,17,TRBV6-2/TRBV6-3,TRBJ2-2,TGTGCCAGCAGGCCACTCCGTATAGCGGGGTTGACCGGGGAGCTGTTTTTT,CASRPLRIAGLTGELFF
few,TRBD1,15,TRBV6-2/TRBV6-3,TRBJ2-1,TGTGCCAGCAGTTACCAGACAGGGTCAGGCAATGAGCAGTTCTTC,CASSYQTGSGNEQFF
many,.,12,TRBV4-1,TRBJ2-7,TGCGCCAGCAGGGGAGAGGCCTACGAGCAGTACTTC,CASRGEAYEQYF
few,.,14,TRBV6-1,TRBJ2-7,TGTGCCAGCAGTGAACAGGGGAGCTCCTACGAGCAGTACTTC,CASSEQGSSYEQYF
many,.,15,TRBV6-2/TRBV6-3,TRBJ1-1,TGTGCCAGCAGCCGCCGCGCCGGGACCAACACTGAAGCTTTCTTT,CASSRRAGTNTEAFF
.,TRBD2,18,TRBV7-2,TRBJ2-3,TGTGCCAGCAGCTTGGGACTAGCGGGGGGTAGAAGCACAGATACGCAGTATTTT,CASSLGLAGGRSTDTQYF
.,TRBD2,17,TRBV28,TRBJ2-1,TGTGCCAGCAGTTCGTCCGGGAGGACGGTCTCCTACAATGAGCAGTTCTTC,CASSSSGRTVSYNEQFF
.,TRBD2,14,TRBV7-2,TRBJ2-3,TGTGCCAGCAGCGAGACTAGCCGAAGAGATACGCAGTATTTT,CASSETSRRDTQYF
many,.,14,TRBV18,TRBJ1-1,TGTGCCAGCTCCCCGTGGTCTGGGAACACTGAAGCTTTCTTT,CASSPWSGNTEAFF
many,.,13,TRBV5-1,TRBJ2-1,TGCGCCAGCTCCCCTAGTTCCTGGAATGAGCAGTTCTTC,CASSPSSWNEQFF
many,.,15,TRBV19,TRBJ2-3,TGTGCCAGTAGTATACGTCTGAGTCGCACAGATACGCAGTATTTT,CASSIRLSRTDTQYF
many,.,14,TRBV24-1,TRBJ2-3,TGTGCCACCAGTGATGCTGGGGGGACAGATACGCAGTATTTT,CATSDAGGTDTQYF
.,.,11,TRBV29-1,TRBJ1-2,TGCAGCGCGGGCGAGGACTATGGCTACACCTTC,CSAGEDYGYTF
many,TRBD2,16,TRBV4-1,TRBJ2-1,TGCGCCAGCAGCCAAGACGGGGGGGGCTCCTACAATGAGCAGTTCTTC,CASSQDGGGSYNEQFF
many,TRBD2,16,TRBV20-1,TRBJ2-5,TGCAGTGCTAGTTGGGGAACTAGCGGGGGGCCGGAGACCCAGTACTTC,CSASWGTSGGPETQYF
few,.,12,TRBV6-2/TRBV6-3,TRBJ2-1,TGTGCCAGCAGTCAATCGTTCCATGAGCAGTTCTTC,CASSQSFHEQFF
many,.,12,TRBV7-9,TRBJ2-7,TGTGCCAGCAGCAGGACTGAGTACGAGCAGTACTTC,CASSRTEYEQYF
.,.,14,TRBV13,TRBJ2-3,TGTGCCAGCAGCCCCCTTACAGATCCAGATACGCAGTATTTT,CASSPLTDPDTQYF
few,.,14,TRBV15,TRBJ2-2,TGTGCCACCAGCAGATTATTAGCGGCCGGGGAGCTGTTTTTT,CATSRLLAAGELFF
.,TRBD1,16,TRBV12-3/TRBV12-4,TRBJ1-6,TGTGCCAGCAGTCCAAGGACAGGACCTTCGGGTTCACCCCTCCACTTT,CASSPRTGPSGSPLHF
many,.,14,TRBV4-3,TRBJ2-7,TGCGCCAGCAGCCTAGACTCCGGGACACTGGAGCAGTACTTC,CASSLDSGTLEQYF
.,.,14,TRBV5-1,TRBJ1-2,TGCGCCAGCAGCTTGGACGGCGAACCTTATGGCTACACCTTC,CASSLDGEPYGYTF
few,.,13,TRBV6-2/TRBV6-3,TRBJ1-1,TGTGCCAGCAGTTACCAGGGAGGGACTGAAGCTTTCTTT,CASSYQGGTEAFF
many,.,13,TRBV7-6,TRBJ2-1,TGTGCCAGCAGCCATCTGAGGGCCAATGAGCAGTTCTTC,CASSHLRANEQFF
many,TRBD1,15,TRBV7-9,TRBJ1-4,TGTGCCAGCAGCTCAACCGGGACAGGGGATGAAAAACTGTTTTTT,CASSSTGTGDEKLFF
many,.,14,TRBV5-4,TRBJ2-1,TGTGCCAGCAGCTTGGGGGCGCCCTTTAATGAGCAGTTCTTC,CASSLGAPFNEQFF
few,.,17,TRBV11-2,TRBJ1-4,TGTGCCAGCAGCTTAGCGAGGCGGCAAAGAACTAATGAAAAACTGTTTTTT,CASSLARRQRTNEKLFF
many,TRBD1,21,TRBV5-6,TRBJ2-7,TGTGCCAGCAGCTCAGACAATTCCTTCACCCCCTGGACAGGGATTTCCTACGAGCAGTACTTC,CASSSDNSFTPWTGISYEQYF
.,.,12,TRBV20-1,TRBJ1-2,TGCAGTGCTGGACCGGACAGCTATGGCTACACCTTC,CSAGPDSYGYTF
many,TRBD1,17,TRBV12-3/TRBV12-4,TRBJ2-2,TGTGCCAGCAGCCCCTTACCCACAGGGGCGAACACCGGGGAGCTGTTTTTT,CASSPLPTGANTGELFF
many,TRBD1,16,TRBV18,TRBJ1-1,TGTGCCAGCTCACCGACTACGGGACAGGGGGCCTTTGGAGCTTTCTTT,CASSPTTGQGAFGAFF
many,.,14,TRBV20-1,TRBJ1-6,TGCAGTGCTAGCGGGGCAGGGCCCAATTCACCCCTCCACTTT,CSASGAGPNSPLHF
many,.,11,TRBV12-3/TRBV12-4,TRBJ2-1,TGTGCCAGCAGTTTATACGGTGAGCAGTTCTTC,CASSLYGEQFF
many,.,14,TRBV5-1,TRBJ2-2,TGCGCCAGCAGCTTGGCCCTTAGACCCGGGGAGCTGTTTTTT,CASSLALRPGELFF
.,TRBD2,13,TRBV30,TRBJ2-3,TGTGCCTGGAGTCCCGGGGGGGTTGATACGCAGTATTTT,CAWSPGGVDTQYF
few,TRBD2,16,TRBV7-2,TRBJ2-1,TGTGCCAGCAGCCAAAGCGGGGGGGCAAATAGAAATGAGCAGTTCTTC,CASSQSGGANRNEQFF
few,.,13,TRBV7-2,TRBJ1-5,TGTGCCAGCAGCTTAGGGGGCTCGGAGCCCCAGCATTTT,CASSLGGSEPQHF
.,.,14,TRBV7-2,TRBJ1-1,TGTGCCAGCAGCTTCGGATCCAGGAACACTGAAGCTTTCTTT,CASSFGSRNTEAFF
.,TRBD1,13,TRBV6-6,TRBJ2-1,TGTGCCAGCAGTTACGGGACAGCGGATGAGCAGTTCTTC,CASSYGTADEQFF
.,.,15,TRBV6-2/TRBV6-3,TRBJ2-5,TGTGCCAGCAACCTCCTGGGTTCCGGGGGAGAGACCCAGTACTTC,CASNLLGSGGETQYF
.,.,12,TRBV12-3/TRBV12-4,TRBJ2-2,TGTGCCAGCAGTTTTAACACCGGGGAGCTGTTTTTT,CASSFNTGELFF
many,TRBD2,20,TRBV6-1,TRBJ2-1,TGTGCCAGCAGCCGAATAGGACAGGGTATTAGCGGGGGGGCCGGGAATGAGCAGTTCTTC,CASSRIGQGISGGAGNEQFF
few,TRBD1,14,TRBV29-1,TRBJ2-3,TGCAGCGTTGATCAACAGGGGGCTGCAGATACGCAGTATTTT,CSVDQQGAADTQYF